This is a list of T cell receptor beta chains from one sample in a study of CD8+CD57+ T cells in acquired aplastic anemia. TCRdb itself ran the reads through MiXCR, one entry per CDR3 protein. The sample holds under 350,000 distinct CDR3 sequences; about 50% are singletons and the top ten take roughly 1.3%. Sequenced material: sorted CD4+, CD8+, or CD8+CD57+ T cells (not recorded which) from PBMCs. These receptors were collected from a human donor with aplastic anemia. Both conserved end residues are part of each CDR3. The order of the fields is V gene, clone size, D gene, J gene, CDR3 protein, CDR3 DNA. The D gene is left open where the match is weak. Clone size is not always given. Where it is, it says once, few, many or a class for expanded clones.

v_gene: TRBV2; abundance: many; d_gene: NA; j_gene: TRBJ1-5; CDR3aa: CASSEFYSNQPQHF; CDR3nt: TGTGCCAGCAGTGAATTCTATAGCAATCAGCCCCAGCATTTT
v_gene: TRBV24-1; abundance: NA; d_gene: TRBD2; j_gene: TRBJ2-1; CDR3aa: CATSDSRAGGPEQFF; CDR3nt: TGTGCCACCAGTGATTCTCGAGCGGGGGGCCCTGAGCAGTTCTTC
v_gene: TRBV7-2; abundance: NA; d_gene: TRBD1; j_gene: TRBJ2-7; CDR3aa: CASSLAGTGVDEQYF; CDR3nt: TGTGCCAGCAGCTTAGCCGGGACAGGGGTAGACGAGCAGTACTTC
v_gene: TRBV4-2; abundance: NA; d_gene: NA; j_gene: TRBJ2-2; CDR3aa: CASSPRLGELFF; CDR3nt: TGTGCCAGCAGCCCGAGGTTGGGGGAGCTGTTTTTT
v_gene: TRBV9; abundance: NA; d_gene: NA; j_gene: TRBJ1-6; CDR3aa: CASSVGDQYNSPLHF; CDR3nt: TGTGCCAGCAGCGTTGGCGACCAATATAATTCACCCCTCCACTTT
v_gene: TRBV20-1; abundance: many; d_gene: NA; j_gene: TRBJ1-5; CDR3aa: CSAVDSGGARSTQHF; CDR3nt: TGCAGTGCTGTGGATTCCGGGGGCGCGAGATCGACCCAGCATTTT
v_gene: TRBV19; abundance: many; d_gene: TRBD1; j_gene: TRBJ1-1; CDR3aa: CASSPRTGGAENTEAFF; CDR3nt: TGTGCCAGTAGTCCCAGGACAGGGGGCGCCGAGAACACTGAAGCTTTCTTT
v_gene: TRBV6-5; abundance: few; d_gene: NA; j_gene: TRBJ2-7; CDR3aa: CASSWTSQGSEQYF; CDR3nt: TGTGCCAGCAGTTGGACAAGTCAGGGGTCCGAGCAGTACTTC
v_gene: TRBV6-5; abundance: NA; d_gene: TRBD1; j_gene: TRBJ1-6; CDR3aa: CASKTGELFSPLHF; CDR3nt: TGTGCCAGCAAGACAGGGGAGTTGTTTTCACCCCTCCACTTT
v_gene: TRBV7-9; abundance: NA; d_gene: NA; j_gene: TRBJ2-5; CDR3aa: CASSLVAATAPYF; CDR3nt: TGTGCCAGCAGCTTAGTGGCGGCTACCGCGCCGTACTTC
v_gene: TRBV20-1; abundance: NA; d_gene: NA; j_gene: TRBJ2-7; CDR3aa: CSAREMGAYEQYF; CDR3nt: TGCAGTGCTAGAGAGATGGGGGCCTACGAGCAGTACTTC
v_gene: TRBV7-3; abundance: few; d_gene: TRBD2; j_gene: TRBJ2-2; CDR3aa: CASSLNLASGDTGELFF; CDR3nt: TGTGCCAGCAGCTTAAACCTCGCTAGCGGGGACACCGGGGAGCTGTTTTTT
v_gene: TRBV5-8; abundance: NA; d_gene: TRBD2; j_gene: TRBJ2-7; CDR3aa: CASSLPGGGVYEQYF; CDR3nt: TGTGCCAGCAGCTTGCCCGGGGGAGGGGTCTACGAGCAGTACTTC
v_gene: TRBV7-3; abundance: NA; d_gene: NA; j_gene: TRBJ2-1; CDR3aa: CASSSTGTFSYNEQFF; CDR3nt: TGTGCCAGCAGCTCGACCGGGACATTCTCCTACAATGAGCAGTTCTTC
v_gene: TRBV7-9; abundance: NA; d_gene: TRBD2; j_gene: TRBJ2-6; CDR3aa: CASSQGLAGGYSGANVLTF; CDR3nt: TGTGCCAGCAGCCAGGGACTAGCGGGGGGCTACTCTGGGGCCAACGTCCTGACTTTC
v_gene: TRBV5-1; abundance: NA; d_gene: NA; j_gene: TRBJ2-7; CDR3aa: CASSFQGGYEQYF; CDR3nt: TGCGCCAGCAGCTTTCAAGGGGGCTACGAGCAGTACTTC
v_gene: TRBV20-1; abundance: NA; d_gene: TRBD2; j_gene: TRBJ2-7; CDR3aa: CSAMGGVSDEQYF; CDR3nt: TGCAGTGCTATGGGAGGGGTCAGCGACGAGCAGTACTTC
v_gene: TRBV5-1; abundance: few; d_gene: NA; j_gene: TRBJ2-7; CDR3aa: CASSFRAGPSYEQYF; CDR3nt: TGCGCCAGCAGCTTCCGGGCAGGGCCTTCCTACGAGCAGTACTTC
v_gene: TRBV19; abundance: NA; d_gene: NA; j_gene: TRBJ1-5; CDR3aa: CASNKGVILVGQPQHF; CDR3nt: TGTGCCAGTAATAAGGGGGTTATCTTGGTTGGGCAGCCCCAGCATTTT
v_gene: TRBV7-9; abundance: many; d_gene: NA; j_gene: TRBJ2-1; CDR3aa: CASSGGPGSYNEQFF; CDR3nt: TGTGCCAGCAGCGGAGGGCCAGGCTCCTACAATGAGCAGTTCTTC
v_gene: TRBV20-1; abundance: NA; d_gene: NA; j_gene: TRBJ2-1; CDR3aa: CSAFIGYEQFF; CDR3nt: TGCAGTGCTTTCATAGGCTATGAGCAGTTCTTC
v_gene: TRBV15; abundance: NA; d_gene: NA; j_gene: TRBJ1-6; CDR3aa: CATSGGTYNSPLHF; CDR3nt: TGTGCCACCAGCGGGGGTACCTATAATTCACCCCTCCACTTT
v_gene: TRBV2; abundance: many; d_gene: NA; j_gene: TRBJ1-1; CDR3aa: CASGATTAGVEAFF; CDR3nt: TGTGCCAGCGGGGCTACGACGGCCGGGGTTGAAGCTTTCTTT
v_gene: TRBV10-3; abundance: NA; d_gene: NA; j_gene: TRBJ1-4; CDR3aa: CAISERLHEKLFF; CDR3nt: TGTGCCATCAGTGAACGTCTCCATGAAAAACTGTTTTTT
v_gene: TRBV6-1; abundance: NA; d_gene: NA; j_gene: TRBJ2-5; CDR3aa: CASSVAEQETQYF; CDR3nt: TGTGCCAGCAGTGTAGCGGAACAAGAGACCCAGTACTTC
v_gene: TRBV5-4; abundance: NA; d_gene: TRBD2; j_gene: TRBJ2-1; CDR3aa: CASSLAGLAENSYNEQFF; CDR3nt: TGTGCCAGCAGCTTGGCGGGACTAGCGGAAAACTCCTACAATGAGCAGTTCTTC
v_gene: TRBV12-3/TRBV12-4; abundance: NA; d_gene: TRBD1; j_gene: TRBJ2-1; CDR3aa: CASSRDRGFLGNEQFF; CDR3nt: TGTGCCAGCAGCCGGGACAGGGGATTTTTGGGCAATGAGCAGTTCTTC
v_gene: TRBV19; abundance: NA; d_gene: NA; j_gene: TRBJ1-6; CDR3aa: CASSMGRFEGGSPLHF; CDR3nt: TGTGCCAGTAGTATGGGCCGCTTCGAGGGGGGTTCACCCCTCCACTTT
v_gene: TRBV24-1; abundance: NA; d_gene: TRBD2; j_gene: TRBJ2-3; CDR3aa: CATSDLGGGDSTDTQYF; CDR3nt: TGTGCCACCAGTGATCTAGGTGGGGGGGATAGCACAGATACGCAGTATTTT
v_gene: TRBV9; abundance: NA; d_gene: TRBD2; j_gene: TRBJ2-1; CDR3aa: CASSPWREGRGEQFF; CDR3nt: TGTGCCAGCAGCCCCTGGCGGGAGGGCCGCGGTGAGCAGTTCTTC
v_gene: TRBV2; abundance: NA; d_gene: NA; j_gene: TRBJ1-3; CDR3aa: CASRQGGNTIYF; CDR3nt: TGTGCCAGCAGACAGGGCGGAAACACCATATATTTT
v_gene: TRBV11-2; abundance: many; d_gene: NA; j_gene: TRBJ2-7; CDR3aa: CASSLATTSYEQYF; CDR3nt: TGTGCCAGCAGCTTAGCGACCACCTCCTACGAGCAGTACTTC